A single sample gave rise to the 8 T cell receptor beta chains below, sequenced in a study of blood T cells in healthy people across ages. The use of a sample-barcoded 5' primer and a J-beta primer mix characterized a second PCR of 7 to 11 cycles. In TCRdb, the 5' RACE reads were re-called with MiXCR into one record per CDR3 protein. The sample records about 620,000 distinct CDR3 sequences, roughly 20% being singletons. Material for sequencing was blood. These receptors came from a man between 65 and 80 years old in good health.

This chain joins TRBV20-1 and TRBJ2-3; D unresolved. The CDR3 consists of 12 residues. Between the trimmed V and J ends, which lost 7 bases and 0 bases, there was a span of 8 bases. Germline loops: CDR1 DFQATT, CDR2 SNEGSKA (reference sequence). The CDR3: CSVRQSTDTQYF. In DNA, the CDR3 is TGCAGTGTTCGCCAAAGCACAGATACGCAGTATTTT.

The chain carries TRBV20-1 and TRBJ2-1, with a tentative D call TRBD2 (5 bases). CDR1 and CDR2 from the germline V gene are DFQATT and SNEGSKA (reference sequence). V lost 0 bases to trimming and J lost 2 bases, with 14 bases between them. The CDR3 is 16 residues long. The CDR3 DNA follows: TGCAGTGCTAGAGAGGTTGGACTGGGAACCTACAATGAGCAGTTCTTC. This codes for CSAREVGLGTYNEQFF.

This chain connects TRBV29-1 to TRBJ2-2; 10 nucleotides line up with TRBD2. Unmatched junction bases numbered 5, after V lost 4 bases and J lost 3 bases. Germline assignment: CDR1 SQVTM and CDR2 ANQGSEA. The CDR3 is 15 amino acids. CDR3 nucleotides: TGCAGCGTTGGTGGGACTAGCGACGACACCGGGGAGCTGTTTTTT. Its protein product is CSVGGTSDDTGELFF.

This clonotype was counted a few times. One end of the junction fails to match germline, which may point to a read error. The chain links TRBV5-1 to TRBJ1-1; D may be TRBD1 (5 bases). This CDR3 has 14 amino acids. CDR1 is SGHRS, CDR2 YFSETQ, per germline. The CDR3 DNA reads TGCGCCAGCAGCCGTTTTGCAGGGAACACTGAAGCTCTCTTT. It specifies CASSRFAGNTEALF.

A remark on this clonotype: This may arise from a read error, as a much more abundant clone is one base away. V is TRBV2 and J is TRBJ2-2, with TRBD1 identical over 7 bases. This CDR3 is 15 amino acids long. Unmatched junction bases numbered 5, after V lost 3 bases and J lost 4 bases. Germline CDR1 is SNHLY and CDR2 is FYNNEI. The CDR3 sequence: CASSDGTASTGELFF. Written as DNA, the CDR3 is TGTGCCAGCAGTGATGGGACAGCGAGCACCGGGGAGCTGTTTTTT.

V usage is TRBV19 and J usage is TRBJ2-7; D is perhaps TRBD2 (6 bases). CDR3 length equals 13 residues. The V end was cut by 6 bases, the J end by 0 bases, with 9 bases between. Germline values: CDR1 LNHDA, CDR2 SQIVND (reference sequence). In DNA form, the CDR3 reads TGTGCCAGTAGCGGCGGGACCTCCTACGAGCAGTACTTC. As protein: CASSGGTSYEQYF. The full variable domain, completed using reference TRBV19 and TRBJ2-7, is DGGITQSPKYLFRKEGQNVTLSCEQNLNHDAMYWYRQDPGQGLRLIYYSQIVNDFQKGDIAEGYSVSREKKESFPLTVTSAQKNPTAFYLCASSGGTSYEQYFGPGTRLTVT.

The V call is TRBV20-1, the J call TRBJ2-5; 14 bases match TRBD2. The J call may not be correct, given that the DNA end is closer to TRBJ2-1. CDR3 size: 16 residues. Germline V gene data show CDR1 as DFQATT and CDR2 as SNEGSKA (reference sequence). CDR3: CSARPGLAGVKNEQFF. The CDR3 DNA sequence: TGCAGTGCTAGACCGGGACTAGCGGGAGTAAAGAATGAGCAGTTCTTC.

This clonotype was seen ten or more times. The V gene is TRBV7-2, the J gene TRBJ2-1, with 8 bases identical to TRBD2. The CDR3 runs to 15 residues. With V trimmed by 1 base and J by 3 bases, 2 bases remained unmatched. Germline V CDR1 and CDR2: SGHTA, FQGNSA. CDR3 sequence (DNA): TGTGCCAGCAGCTTAGTGGCGGGAGGCTACAATGAGCAGTTCTTC. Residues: CASSLVAGGYNEQFF.